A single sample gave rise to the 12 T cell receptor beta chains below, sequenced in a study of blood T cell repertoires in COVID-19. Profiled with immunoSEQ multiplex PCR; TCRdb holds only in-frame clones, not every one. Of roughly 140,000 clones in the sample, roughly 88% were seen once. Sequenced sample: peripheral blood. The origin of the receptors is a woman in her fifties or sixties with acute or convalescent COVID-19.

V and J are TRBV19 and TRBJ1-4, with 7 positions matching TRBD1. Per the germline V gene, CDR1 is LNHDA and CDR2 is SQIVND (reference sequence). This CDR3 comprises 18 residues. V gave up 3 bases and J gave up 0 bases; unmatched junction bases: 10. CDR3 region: CASSIRTQGRTTNEKLFF. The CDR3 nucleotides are TGTGCCAGTAGTATTCGAACACAGGGGAGGACAACTAATGAAAAACTGTTTTTT.

The CDR3 DNA follows: TGTGCCAGCAGCAAAGAGACTAGGCGCTCCTACAATGAGCAGTTCTTC. Translated, it gives CASSKETRRSYNEQFF. The V gene is TRBV9, the J gene TRBJ2-1; tentative D call: TRBD2 (6 bases). V lost 4 bases, J lost 0 bases, and 14 bases lay in between. Germline values: CDR1 SGDLS, CDR2 YYNGEE. The CDR3 has 16 residues. Variable domain in full (rest from reference TRBV9 and TRBJ2-1): DSGVTQTPKHLITATGQRVTLRCSPRSGDLSVYWYQQSLDQGLQFLIQYYNGEERAKGNILERFSAQQFPDLHSELNLSSLELGDSALYFCASSKETRRSYNEQFFGPGTRLTVL.

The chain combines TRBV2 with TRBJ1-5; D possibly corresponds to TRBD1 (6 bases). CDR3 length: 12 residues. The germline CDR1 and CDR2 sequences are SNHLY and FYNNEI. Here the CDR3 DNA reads TGTGCTACAAGGGGGGGTGGTCAGCCCCAGCATTTT. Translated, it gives CATRGGGQPQHF.

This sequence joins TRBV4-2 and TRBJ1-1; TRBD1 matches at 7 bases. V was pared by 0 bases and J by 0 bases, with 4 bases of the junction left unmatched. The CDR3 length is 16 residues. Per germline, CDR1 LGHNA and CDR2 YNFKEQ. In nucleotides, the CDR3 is TGTGCCAGCAGCCAAGAAGGGACAGACATGAACACTGAAGCTTTCTTT. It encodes CASSQEGTDMNTEAFF.

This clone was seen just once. The CDR3 region is CASSPAGRPDDTIYF. CDR3 sequence (DNA): TGTGCCAGCAGCCCAGCAGGGCGACCCGATGACACCATATATTTT. The gene calls are TRBV25-1 and TRBJ1-3; D possibly corresponds to TRBD1 (5 bases). The V gene's germline CDR1 is MGHDK and CDR2 SYGVNS. This CDR3 comprises 15 residues. Trimming removed 6 bases at V and 8 bases at J, with 20 bases between.

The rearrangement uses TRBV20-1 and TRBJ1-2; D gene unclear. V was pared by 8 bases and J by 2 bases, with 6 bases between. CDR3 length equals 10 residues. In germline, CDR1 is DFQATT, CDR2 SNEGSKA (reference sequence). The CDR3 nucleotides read TGCAGTTCTCCCAACTATGGCTACACCTTC. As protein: CSSPNYGYTF.

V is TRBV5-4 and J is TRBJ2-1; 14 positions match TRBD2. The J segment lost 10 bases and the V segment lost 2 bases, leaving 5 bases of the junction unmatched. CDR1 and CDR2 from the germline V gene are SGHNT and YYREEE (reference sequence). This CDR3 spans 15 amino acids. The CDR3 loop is CASSLGLAGGLEQFF. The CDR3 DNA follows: TGTGCCAGCAGCTTAGGACTAGCGGGAGGTTTGGAGCAGTTCTTC.

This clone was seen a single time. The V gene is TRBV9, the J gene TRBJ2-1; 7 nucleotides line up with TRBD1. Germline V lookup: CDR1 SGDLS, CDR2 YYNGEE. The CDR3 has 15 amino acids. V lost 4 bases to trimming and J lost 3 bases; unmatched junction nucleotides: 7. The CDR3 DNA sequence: TGTGCCAGCAGCTCCGCCAGGGGGAGCTACAATGAGCAGTTCTTC. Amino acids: CASSSARGSYNEQFF.

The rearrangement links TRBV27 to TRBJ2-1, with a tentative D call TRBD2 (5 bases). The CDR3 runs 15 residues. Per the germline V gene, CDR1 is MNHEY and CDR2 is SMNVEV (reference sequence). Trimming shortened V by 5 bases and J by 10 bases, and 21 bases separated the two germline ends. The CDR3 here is CASSVADPGTSEQFF. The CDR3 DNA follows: TGTGCCAGCAGTGTAGCCGACCCGGGAACATCCGAGCAGTTCTTC.

The CDR3 is CASATGVGNTIYF. CDR3 DNA sequence: TGTGCCAGCGCGACAGGGGTCGGAAACACCATATATTTT. The chain carries TRBV3-1 (or the pseudogene TRBV3-2) and TRBJ1-3; 8 bases are shared with TRBD1. Germline values: CDR1 LGHDT, CDR2 YNNKEL (reference sequence). After removal of 8 bases from V and 4 bases from J, the junction contained 4 bases not matched to a gene. This CDR3 comprises 13 residues.

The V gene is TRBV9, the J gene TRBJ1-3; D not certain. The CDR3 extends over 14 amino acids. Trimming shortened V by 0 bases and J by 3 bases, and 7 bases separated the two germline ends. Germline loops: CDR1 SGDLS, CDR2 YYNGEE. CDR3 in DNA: TGTGCCAGCAGCGTAGTCGGTGGTGGAAACACCATATATTTT. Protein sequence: CASSVVGGGNTIYF.

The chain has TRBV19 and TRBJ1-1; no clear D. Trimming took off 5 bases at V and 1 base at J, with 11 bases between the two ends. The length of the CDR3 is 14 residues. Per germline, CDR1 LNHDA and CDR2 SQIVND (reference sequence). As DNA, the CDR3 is TGTGCCAGTAGTCTCGTACTGAGGAACACTGAAGCTTTCTTT. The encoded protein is CASSLVLRNTEAFF.